This T cell receptor beta chain was sequenced during a study of T cells in localized non-small cell lung cancer. Profiled with immunoSEQ multiplex PCR; TCRdb holds only in-frame clones, not every one. Among about 11,000 clones listed, roughly 84% were seen once. Points on this clone: What it binds is unknown.

Study-wide findings and caveats: Prolonged overall survival went with higher T cell density in the blood.

This TCR was recovered from a male donor at least 60 years old with stage I lung adenocarcinoma. The sequences come from peripheral blood, collected before any cancer treatment.

CDR3 region: CASSSPGQGHTDTQYF. The DNA of the CDR3 is TGTGCCAGCAGTTCTCCGGGACAGGGACACACAGATACGCAGTATTTT. This sequence joins TRBV6-5 and TRBJ2-3; TRBD1 agrees at 9 bases. CDR3 length equals 16 residues. Trimming cost V 4 bases and J 2 bases; bases outside gene matches: 7. The germline V gene encodes CDR1 MNHEY and CDR2 SVGAGI.